This TCR beta chain came from a study of blood T cells in healthy people across ages. General study results and limits: Researchers judged that diversity estimates from one million T cells fell short of true values.

It was with a sample-barcoded 5' primer and a J-beta primer mix that a second PCR of about 6 to 12 cycles was run. Every cDNA was tagged by a template-switch adaptor with 12 random nucleotides. In TCRdb, the 5' RACE reads were re-called with MiXCR into one record per CDR3 protein. This sample carries fewer than 2,000,000 distinct CDR3 sequences, about 31% of them seen once, and the ten largest clones take over 9%. Isolation yielded PBMCs, at least 7 million per sample, in every case. The sample holds a few counts of this clonotype. Its target is unknown. Sample: blood. The receptor's source is a woman aged 30 to 39 in good health.

CDR3 protein: CASSPNSGRAIEQYF. The CDR3 DNA is TGTGCCAGCAGCCCCAATAGCGGGAGGGCCATCGAGCAGTACTTC. V and J are TRBV7-8 and TRBJ2-7; 11 positions match TRBD2. The CDR3 covers 15 residues. J was trimmed by 6 bases and V by 5 bases; bases with no gene match: 9. The germline gives CDR1 SGHVS, CDR2 FQNEAQ.